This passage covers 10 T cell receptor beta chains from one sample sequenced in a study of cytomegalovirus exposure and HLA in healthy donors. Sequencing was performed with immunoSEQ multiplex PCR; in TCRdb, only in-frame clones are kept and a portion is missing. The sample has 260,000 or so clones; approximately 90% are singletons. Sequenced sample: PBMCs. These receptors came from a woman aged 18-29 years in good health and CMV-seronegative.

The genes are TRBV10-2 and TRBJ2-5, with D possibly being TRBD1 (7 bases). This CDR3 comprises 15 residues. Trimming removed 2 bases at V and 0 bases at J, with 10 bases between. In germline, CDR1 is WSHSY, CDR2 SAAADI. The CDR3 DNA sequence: TGCGCCAGCAGTGAGCAGGGGGGAGACCAAGAGACCCAGTACTTC. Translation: CASSEQGGDQETQYF.

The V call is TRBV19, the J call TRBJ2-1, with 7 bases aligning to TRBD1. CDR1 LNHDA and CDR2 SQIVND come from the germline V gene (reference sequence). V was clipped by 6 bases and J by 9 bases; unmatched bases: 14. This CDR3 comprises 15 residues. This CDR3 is CASRAVAGGYAEQFF. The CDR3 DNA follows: TGTGCCAGTAGAGCAGTGGCAGGGGGTTATGCTGAGCAGTTCTTC. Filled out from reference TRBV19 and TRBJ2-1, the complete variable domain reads DGGITQSPKYLFRKEGQNVTLSCEQNLNHDAMYWYRQDPGQGLRLIYYSQIVNDFQKGDIAEGYSVSREKKESFPLTVTSAQKNPTAFYLCASRAVAGGYAEQFFGPGTRLTVL.

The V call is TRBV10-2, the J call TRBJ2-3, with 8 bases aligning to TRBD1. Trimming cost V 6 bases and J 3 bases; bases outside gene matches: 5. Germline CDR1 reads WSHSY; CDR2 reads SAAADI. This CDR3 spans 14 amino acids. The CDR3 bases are TGCGCCAGCAGAGGGACAGGAGGAACAGATACGCAGTATTTT. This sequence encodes CASRGTGGTDTQYF.

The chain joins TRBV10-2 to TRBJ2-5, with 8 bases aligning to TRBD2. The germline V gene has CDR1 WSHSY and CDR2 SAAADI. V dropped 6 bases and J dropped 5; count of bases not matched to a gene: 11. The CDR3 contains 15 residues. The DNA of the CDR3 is TGCGCCAGCAGCCCCGGGACTAGGGTTCGCGAGACCCAGTACTTC. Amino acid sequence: CASSPGTRVRETQYF.

CDR3 in DNA: TGTGCCAGCAGGGGATTTGGGGCCTATGGCTACACCTTC. Translated: CASRGFGAYGYTF. V gene TRBV9 combines with J gene TRBJ1-2; the D gene is possibly TRBD1 (5 bases). The V gene lost 5 bases and the J gene lost 4 bases, with 12 bases spanning the gap. Germline assignment: CDR1 SGDLS and CDR2 YYNGEE. CDR3 length equals 13 residues.

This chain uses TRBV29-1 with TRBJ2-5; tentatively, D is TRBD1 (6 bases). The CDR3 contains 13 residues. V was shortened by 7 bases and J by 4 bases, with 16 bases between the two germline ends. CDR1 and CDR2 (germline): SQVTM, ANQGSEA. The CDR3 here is CSGGGRGAETQYF. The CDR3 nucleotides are TGCAGCGGTGGTGGCAGGGGCGCAGAGACCCAGTACTTC.

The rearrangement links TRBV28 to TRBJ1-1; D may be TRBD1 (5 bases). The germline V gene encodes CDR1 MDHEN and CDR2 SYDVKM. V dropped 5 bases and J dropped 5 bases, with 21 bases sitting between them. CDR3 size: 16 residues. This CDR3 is CASSILGGSWGTEAFF. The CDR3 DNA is TGTGCCAGCAGTATCCTCGGAGGGTCCTGGGGGACTGAAGCTTTCTTT.

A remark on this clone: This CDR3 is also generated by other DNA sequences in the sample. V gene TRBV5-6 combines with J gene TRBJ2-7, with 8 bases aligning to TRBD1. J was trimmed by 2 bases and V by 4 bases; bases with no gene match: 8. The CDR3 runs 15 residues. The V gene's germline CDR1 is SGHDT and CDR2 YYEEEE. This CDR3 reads CASSPPRGPTYEQYF. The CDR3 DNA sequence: TGTGCCAGCAGCCCTCCCAGGGGGCCTACCTACGAGCAGTACTTC.

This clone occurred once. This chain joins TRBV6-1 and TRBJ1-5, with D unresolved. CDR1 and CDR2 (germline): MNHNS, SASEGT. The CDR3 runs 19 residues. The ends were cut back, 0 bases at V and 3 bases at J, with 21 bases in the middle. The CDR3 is CASSEAVGRAVLLNQPQHF. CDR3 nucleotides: TGTGCCAGCAGTGAAGCGGTGGGCAGAGCGGTACTACTCAATCAGCCCCAGCATTTT.

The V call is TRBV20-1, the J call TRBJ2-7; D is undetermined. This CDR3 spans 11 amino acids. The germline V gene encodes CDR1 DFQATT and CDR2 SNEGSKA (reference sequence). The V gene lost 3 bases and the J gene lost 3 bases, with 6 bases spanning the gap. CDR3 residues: CSARSNYEQYF. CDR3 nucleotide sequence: TGCAGTGCTAGGTCCAACTACGAGCAGTACTTC.